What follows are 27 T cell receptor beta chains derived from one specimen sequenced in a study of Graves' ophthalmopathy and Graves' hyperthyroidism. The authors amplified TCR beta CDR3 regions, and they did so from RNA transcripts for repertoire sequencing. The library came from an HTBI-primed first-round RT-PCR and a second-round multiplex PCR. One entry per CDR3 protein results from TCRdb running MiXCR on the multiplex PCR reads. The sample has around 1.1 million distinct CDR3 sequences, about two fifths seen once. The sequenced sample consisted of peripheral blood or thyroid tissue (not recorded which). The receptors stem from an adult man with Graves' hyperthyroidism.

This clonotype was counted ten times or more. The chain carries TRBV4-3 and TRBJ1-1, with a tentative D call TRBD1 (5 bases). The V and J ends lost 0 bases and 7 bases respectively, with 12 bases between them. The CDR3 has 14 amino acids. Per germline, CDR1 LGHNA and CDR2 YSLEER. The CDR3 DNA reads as TGCGCCAGCAGCCAAGACAGGGTATACGATGAAGCTTTCTTT. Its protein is CASSQDRVYDEAFF.

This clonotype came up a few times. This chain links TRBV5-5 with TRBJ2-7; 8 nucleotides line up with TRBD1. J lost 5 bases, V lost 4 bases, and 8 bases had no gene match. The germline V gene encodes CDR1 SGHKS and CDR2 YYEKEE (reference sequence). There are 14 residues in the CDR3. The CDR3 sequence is CASSNDRGFNEQYF. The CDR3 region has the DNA TGTGCCAGCAGCAATGACAGGGGATTCAACGAGCAGTACTTC.

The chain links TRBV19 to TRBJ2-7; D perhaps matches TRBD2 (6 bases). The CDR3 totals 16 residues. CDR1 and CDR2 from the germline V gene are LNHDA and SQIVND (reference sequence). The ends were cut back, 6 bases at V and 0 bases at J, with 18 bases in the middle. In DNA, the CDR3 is TGTGCCAGTAGGGGGGACCGACGGGGGAGCTCCTACGAGCAGTACTTC. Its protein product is CASRGDRRGSSYEQYF.

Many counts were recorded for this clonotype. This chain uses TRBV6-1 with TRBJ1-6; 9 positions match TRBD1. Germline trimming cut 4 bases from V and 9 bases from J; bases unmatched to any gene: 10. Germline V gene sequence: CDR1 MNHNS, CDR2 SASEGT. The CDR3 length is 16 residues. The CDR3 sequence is CASSALQGAMGSPLHF. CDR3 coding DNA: TGTGCCAGCAGTGCACTACAGGGGGCAATGGGTTCACCCCTCCACTTT.

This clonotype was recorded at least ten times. This CDR3 is CSARDTYEQYF. The CDR3 nucleotides read TGCAGTGCTAGAGACACCTACGAGCAGTACTTC. The V call is TRBV20-1, the J call TRBJ2-7; D not resolved. The ends were cut back, 0 bases at V and 2 bases at J, with 2 bases in the middle. The germline V gene has CDR1 DFQATT and CDR2 SNEGSKA (reference sequence). This CDR3 spans 11 amino acids.

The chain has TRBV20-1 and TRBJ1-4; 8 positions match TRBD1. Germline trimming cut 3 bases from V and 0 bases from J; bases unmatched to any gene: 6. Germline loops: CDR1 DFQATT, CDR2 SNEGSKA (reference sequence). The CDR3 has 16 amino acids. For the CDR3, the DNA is TGCAGTGCTAGTAGTTACAGGGGGGCAACTAATGAAAAACTGTTTTTT. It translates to CSASSYRGATNEKLFF.

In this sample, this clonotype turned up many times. The CDR3 is CASSEHETYEQYF. The CDR3 DNA reads as TGTGCCAGCAGCGAACACGAGACCTACGAGCAGTACTTC. The chain is built from TRBV7-2 and TRBJ2-7; no definite D call. This CDR3 comprises 13 residues. With 5 bases removed from V and 2 bases from J, the gap between germline ends came to 10 bases. Germline V gene sequence: CDR1 SGHTA, CDR2 FQGNSA. The full variable domain, in which reference TRBV7-2 and TRBJ2-7 provide the parts outside the CDR3, is GAGVSQSPSNKVTEKGKDVELRCDPISGHTALYWYRQSLGQGLEFLIYFQGNSAPDKSGLPSDRFSAERTGGSVSTLTIQRTQQEDSAVYLCASSEHETYEQYFGPGTRLTVT.

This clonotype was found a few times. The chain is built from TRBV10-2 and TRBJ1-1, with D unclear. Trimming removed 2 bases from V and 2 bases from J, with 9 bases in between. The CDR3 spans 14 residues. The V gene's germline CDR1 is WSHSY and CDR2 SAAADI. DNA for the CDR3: TGCGCCAGCAGTGAGGGGGAGACCAACACTGAAGCTTTCTTT. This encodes CASSEGETNTEAFF.

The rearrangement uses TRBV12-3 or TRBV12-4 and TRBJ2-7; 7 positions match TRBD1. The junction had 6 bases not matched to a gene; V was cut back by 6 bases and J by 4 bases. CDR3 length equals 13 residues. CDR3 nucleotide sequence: TGTGCCAGCAGAACAGGGGCGGTATACGAGCAGTACTTC. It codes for CASRTGAVYEQYF.

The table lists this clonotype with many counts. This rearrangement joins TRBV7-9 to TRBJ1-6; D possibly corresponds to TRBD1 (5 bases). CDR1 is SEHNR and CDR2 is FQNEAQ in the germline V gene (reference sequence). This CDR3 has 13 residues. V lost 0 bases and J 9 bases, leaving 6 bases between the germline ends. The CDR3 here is CASSLARGSPLHF. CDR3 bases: TGTGCCAGCAGCTTAGCTAGGGGTTCACCCCTCCACTTT.

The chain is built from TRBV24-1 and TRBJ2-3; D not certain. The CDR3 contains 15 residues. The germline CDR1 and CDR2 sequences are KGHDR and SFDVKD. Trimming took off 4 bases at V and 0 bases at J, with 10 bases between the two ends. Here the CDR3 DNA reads TGTGCCACCAGTGAACGTAGGTCTAGCACAGATACGCAGTATTTT. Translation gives CATSERRSSTDTQYF.

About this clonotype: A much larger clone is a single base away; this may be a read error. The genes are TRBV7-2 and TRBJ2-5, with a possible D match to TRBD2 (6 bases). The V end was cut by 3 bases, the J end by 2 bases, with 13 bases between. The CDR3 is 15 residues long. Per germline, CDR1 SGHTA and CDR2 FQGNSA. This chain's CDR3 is CASSLVMGRQETQYF. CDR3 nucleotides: TGTGCCAGCAGCTTGGTGATGGGGAGGCAAGAGACCCAGTACTTC.

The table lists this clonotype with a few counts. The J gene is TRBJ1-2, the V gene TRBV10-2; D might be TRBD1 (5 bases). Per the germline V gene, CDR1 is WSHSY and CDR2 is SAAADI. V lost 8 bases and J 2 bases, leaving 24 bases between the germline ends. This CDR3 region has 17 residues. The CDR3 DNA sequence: TGCGCCAGCCGACAGAGCCAAGACAGTCTTTTAAACTATGGCTACACCTTC. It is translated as CASRQSQDSLLNYGYTF.

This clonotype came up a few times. CDR3 sequence reads: CASSPRGGPTEAFF. CDR3 nucleotides: TGTGCCAGCAGCCCACGAGGGGGCCCAACTGAAGCTTTCTTT. V is TRBV7-9 and J is TRBJ1-1, with 7 bases lining up with TRBD1. Trimming removed 5 bases from V and 5 bases from J; junction bases left unmatched: 8. CDR3 length: 14 residues. Germline V gives CDR1 SEHNR, CDR2 FQNEAQ (reference sequence).

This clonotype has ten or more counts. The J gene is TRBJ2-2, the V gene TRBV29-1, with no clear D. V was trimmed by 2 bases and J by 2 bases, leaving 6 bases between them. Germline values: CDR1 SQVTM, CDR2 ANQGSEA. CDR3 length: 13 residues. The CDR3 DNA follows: TGCAGCGTTGAACTCCTTAACACCGGGGAGCTGTTTTTT. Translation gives CSVELLNTGELFF.

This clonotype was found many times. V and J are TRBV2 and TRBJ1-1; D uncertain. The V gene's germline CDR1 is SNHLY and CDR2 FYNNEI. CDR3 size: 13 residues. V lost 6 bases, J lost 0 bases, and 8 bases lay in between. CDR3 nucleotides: TGTGCCAGCAGACTCGAATTGAACACTGAAGCTTTCTTT. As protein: CASRLELNTEAFF. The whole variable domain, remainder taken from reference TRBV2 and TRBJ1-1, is EPEVTQTPSHQVTQMGQEVILRCVPISNHLYFYWYRQILGQKVEFLVSFYNNEISEKSEIFDDQFSVERPDGSNFTLKIRSTKLEDSAMYFCASRLELNTEAFFGQGTRLTVV.

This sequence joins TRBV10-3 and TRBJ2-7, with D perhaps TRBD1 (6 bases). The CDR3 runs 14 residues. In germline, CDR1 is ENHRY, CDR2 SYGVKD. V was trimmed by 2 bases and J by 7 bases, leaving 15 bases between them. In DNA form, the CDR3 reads TGTGCCATCAGTGAGACCGACAGGCTCGGGGAGCAGTACTTC. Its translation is CAISETDRLGEQYF.

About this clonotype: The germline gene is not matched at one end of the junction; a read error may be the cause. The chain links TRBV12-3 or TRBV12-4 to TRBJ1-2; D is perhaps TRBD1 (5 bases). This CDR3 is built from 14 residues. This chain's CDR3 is CASRPSGTSYGYAF. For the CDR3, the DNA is TGTGCCAGCAGACCCTCGGGGACCAGCTATGGCTACGCCTTC.

In DNA, the CDR3 is TGTGCCACCAGCGGCCGGGACAGAGTGATGAACACTGAAGCTTTCTTT. Its protein is CATSGRDRVMNTEAFF. V usage is TRBV15 and J usage is TRBJ1-1; 7 positions agree with TRBD1. This CDR3 region has 16 residues. With 5 bases clipped from V and 0 bases from J, the junction kept 9 bases outside the gene matches. The germline CDR1 and CDR2 sequences are LNHNV and YYDKDF (reference sequence).

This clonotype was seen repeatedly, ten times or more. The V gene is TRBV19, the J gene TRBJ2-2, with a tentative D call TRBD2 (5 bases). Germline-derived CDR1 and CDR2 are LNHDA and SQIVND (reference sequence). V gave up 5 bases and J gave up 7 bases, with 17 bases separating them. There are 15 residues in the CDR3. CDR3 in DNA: TGTGCCAGTAGTCAAGGCCGGGATCCTATCGGGGAGCTGTTTTTT. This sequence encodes CASSQGRDPIGELFF.

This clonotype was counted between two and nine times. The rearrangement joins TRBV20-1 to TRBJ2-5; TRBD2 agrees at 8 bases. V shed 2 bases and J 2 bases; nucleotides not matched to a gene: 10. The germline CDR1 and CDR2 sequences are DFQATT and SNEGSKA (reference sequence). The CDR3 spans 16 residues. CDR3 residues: CSARPWETSGQETQYF. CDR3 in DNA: TGCAGTGCTAGACCATGGGAAACTAGCGGTCAAGAGACCCAGTACTTC.

CDR3 in amino acids: CASSFGWHGANVLTF. CDR3 sequence (DNA): TGTGCCAGCAGCTTCGGGTGGCACGGGGCCAACGTCCTGACTTTC. The chain carries TRBV5-6 and TRBJ2-6; D is unclear. The germline V gene encodes CDR1 SGHDT and CDR2 YYEEEE. V lost 2 bases, J lost 4 bases, and 10 bases lay in between. The CDR3 has 15 residues.

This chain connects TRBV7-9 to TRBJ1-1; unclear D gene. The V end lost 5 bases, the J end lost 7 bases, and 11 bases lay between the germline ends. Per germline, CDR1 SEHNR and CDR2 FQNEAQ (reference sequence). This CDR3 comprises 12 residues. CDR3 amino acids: CASSQKGSEAFF. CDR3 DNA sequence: TGTGCCAGCAGCCAAAAAGGAAGTGAAGCTTTCTTT.

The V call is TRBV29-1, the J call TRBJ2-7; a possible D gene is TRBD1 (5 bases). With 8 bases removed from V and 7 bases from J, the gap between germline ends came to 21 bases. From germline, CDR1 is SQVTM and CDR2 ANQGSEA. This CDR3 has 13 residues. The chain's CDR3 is CSLGPGKQGEQYF. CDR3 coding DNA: TGCAGCTTAGGCCCAGGGAAGCAAGGGGAGCAGTACTTC.

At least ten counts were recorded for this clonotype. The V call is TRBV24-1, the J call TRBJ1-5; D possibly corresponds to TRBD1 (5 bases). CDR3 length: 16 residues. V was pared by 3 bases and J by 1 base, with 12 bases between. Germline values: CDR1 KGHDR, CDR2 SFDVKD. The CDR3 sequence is CATSDRSGGSNQPQHF. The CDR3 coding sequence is TGTGCCACCAGTGATCGCAGCGGGGGAAGCAATCAGCCCCAGCATTTT.

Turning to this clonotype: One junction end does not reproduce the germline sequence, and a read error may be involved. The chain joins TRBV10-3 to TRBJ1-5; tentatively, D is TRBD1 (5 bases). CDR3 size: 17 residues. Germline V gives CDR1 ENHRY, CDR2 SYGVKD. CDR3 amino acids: CASSYTVGGRVHQPQHF. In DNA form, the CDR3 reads TGTGCCAGCAGTTATACAGTCGGAGGCAGGGTGCATCAGCCCCAGCATTTT.

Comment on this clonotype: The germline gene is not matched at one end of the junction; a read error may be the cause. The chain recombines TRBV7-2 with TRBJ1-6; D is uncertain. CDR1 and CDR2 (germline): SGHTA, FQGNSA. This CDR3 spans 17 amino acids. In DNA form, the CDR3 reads TGCGCCAGCAGCCAACAACCGGGAGACCGGACGGGTTCACCCCTCCACTTT. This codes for CASSQQPGDRTGSPLHF.